A selection of T cell receptor beta chains follows, all from one sample in a study of tumor-infiltrating lymphocytes in primary liver carcinoma. TCRdb reprocessed the multiplex PCR reads with MiXCR, giving one entry per CDR3 protein. The repertoire holds around 330,000 distinct CDR3 sequences, 58% seen once, with over 15% in the top ten. The sample taken for sequencing was peripheral blood. The receptors were gathered from a woman in her 30s with primary liver carcinoma and hepatitis B virus infection. Each CDR3 is given with its conserved first and last residue. The order of the fields is J gene, clone size, V gene, D gene, CDR3 DNA, CDR3 protein. D genes are given only for firm matches. Size is stated for part of the rows, as once, few or many counts, or as a class when the clone is expanded.

J: TRBJ2-1; size: many; V: TRBV4-3; D: .; DNA: TGCGCCAGCAGACCCCGCGGGGTAAATGAGCAGTTCTTC; CDR3: CASRPRGVNEQFF
J: TRBJ2-4; size: few; V: TRBV6-1; D: .; DNA: TGTGCCAGCAGCGGACCTACCAAAAACATTCAGTACTTC; CDR3: CASSGPTKNIQYF
J: TRBJ2-1; size: .; V: TRBV11-3; D: .; DNA: TGTGCCAACAGCCCCCCGGGACTCGGCTATGAGCAGTTCTTC; CDR3: CANSPPGLGYEQFF
J: TRBJ2-1; size: many; V: TRBV12-3/TRBV12-4; D: .; DNA: TGTGCCAGCAGTTTTGGGCGGGCGAACTACAATGAGCAGTTCTTC; CDR3: CASSFGRANYNEQFF
J: TRBJ2-5; size: .; V: TRBV4-2; D: .; DNA: TGTGCCAGCAACCAAGCTGCAGCGGCGGCTCAAGAGATCCAGTACTTC; CDR3: CASNQAAAAAQEIQYF
J: TRBJ2-5; size: .; V: TRBV6-6; D: .; DNA: TGTGCCAGCAGCCGTTCAGGGATAGAGACCCAGTACTTC; CDR3: CASSRSGIETQYF
J: TRBJ2-1; size: .; V: TRBV6-1; D: .; DNA: TGTGCCAGCAGCCAGGATTTTGGGATAATCAGCCCCTACAATGAGCAGTTCTTC; CDR3: CASSQDFGIISPYNEQFF
J: TRBJ2-5; size: .; V: TRBV6-2/TRBV6-3; D: TRBD2; DNA: TGTGCCAGCAGTCCCAGCGGGGCAGGGTCGCATGGAGAGACCCAGTACTTC; CDR3: CASSPSGAGSHGETQYF
J: TRBJ2-7; size: .; V: TRBV5-6; D: .; DNA: TGTGCCAGCAGCTTTGGGCTCTACGAGCAGTACTTC; CDR3: CASSFGLYEQYF
J: TRBJ1-3; size: .; V: TRBV12-3/TRBV12-4; D: TRBD1; DNA: TGTGCCAGCAGTTTAGTTTCAGGGGGCGTAGGAAACACCATATATTTT; CDR3: CASSLVSGGVGNTIYF
J: TRBJ2-3; size: .; V: TRBV12-3/TRBV12-4; D: TRBD2; DNA: TGTGCCAGCAGTCCAGGGACTAGACCAAATACGGAGTATTTT; CDR3: CASSPGTRPNTEYF
J: TRBJ2-1; size: .; V: TRBV5-1; D: .; DNA: TGCGCCAGCAGCAGTGAGAATGGGGGCAATGAGCAGTTCTTC; CDR3: CASSSENGGNEQFF
J: TRBJ1-5; size: few; V: TRBV12-3/TRBV12-4; D: TRBD1; DNA: TGTGCCAGCAGTTCAGGACAGGGGGTTTGGCGGCCCCAGCATTTT; CDR3: CASSSGQGVWRPQHF
J: TRBJ2-1; size: few; V: TRBV7-9; D: TRBD2; DNA: TGTGCCAGCAGCTCGTGGCAGGTAGCGGGAGCCTACAATGAGCAGTTCTTC; CDR3: CASSSWQVAGAYNEQFF
J: TRBJ1-5; size: many; V: TRBV12-3/TRBV12-4; D: .; DNA: TGTGCCAGCAGTTTACGGCCGGGAAATCAGCCCCAGCATTTT; CDR3: CASSLRPGNQPQHF
J: TRBJ2-1; size: .; V: TRBV12-3/TRBV12-4; D: .; DNA: TGTGCCAGCAGTGCACGAGGGGGGACCTACAATGAGAAGTTCTTC; CDR3: CASSARGGTYNEKFF
J: TRBJ2-1; size: .; V: TRBV4-2; D: .; DNA: TGTGCCAGCAGCCAAGCCCACTATGAGCAGTTCTTC; CDR3: CASSQAHYEQFF
J: TRBJ1-2; size: few; V: TRBV6-5; D: .; DNA: TGTGCCAGCAGTTACTCATCAGGGCAGGGCTACACCTTC; CDR3: CASSYSSGQGYTF
J: TRBJ2-7; size: .; V: TRBV12-3/TRBV12-4; D: .; DNA: TGTGCCAGCAGCCTAGGTGCTAGGGCAGGGGCCTACGAGCAGTACTTC; CDR3: CASSLGARAGAYEQYF
J: TRBJ2-1; size: .; V: TRBV29-1; D: .; DNA: TGCAGCGGCGATCGCAATGAGCAGTTCTTC; CDR3: CSGDRNEQFF
J: TRBJ2-5; size: .; V: TRBV12-3/TRBV12-4; D: .; DNA: TGTGCCAGCAGTTTAAGCCCCCCGTTAGGGAGAGAGACCCAGTACTTC; CDR3: CASSLSPPLGRETQYF
J: TRBJ1-6; size: .; V: TRBV6-1; D: .; DNA: TGTGCCAGCAGTGGTGGTAGAGGGACGGCTTATAATTCACCCCTCCGCTTT; CDR3: CASSGGRGTAYNSPLRF
J: TRBJ2-7; size: many; V: TRBV6-2/TRBV6-3; D: TRBD2; DNA: TGTGCCAGCAGTTTTCGACTAGCGGGATACTACGAGCAGTACTTC; CDR3: CASSFRLAGYYEQYF
J: TRBJ1-1; size: once; V: TRBV11-2; D: TRBD1; DNA: TGTGCCAGCAGCGCTCGGGACAGGGGGCGCAAGAGGTGGATTAACACCGAAGCTTTCTTT; CDR3: CASSARDRGRKRWINTEAFF
J: TRBJ2-1; size: many; V: TRBV11-2; D: .; DNA: TGTGCCAGCAGCTTAGGCCCGGCTAGGAAGGGGGATGAGCCCTACAATGAGCAGTTCTTC; CDR3: CASSLGPARKGDEPYNEQFF
J: TRBJ2-7; size: few; V: TRBV6-5; D: .; DNA: TGTGCCAGCAGTTACTCTTTGGAAGGGACGGCCAACGAGCAGTACTTC; CDR3: CASSYSLEGTANEQYF
J: TRBJ2-2; size: .; V: TRBV6-1; D: TRBD2; DNA: TGTGCCAGCAGTCCACGCGGTAGCGGGAGTGTCGGGGAGCTGTTTTTT; CDR3: CASSPRGSGSVGELFF
J: TRBJ2-5; size: once; V: TRBV10-2; D: .; DNA: TGCGCCAGCAGTGAGTCGAGAAAGACTCAGTACTTC; CDR3: CASSESRKTQYF
J: TRBJ1-2; size: .; V: TRBV12-3/TRBV12-4; D: TRBD1; DNA: TGTGTCAACAGGAACAGGGGGCTCGGCTACACCTTC; CDR3: CVNRNRGLGYTF
J: TRBJ2-1; size: .; V: TRBV4-3; D: .; DNA: TGCGCCAGCACATGTAGCGTACACTCCTACAATGAGCAGTTCTTC; CDR3: CASTCSVHSYNEQFF
J: TRBJ2-7; size: .; V: TRBV4-1; D: .; DNA: TGCACCAGCAGCCAAGAGCTGGGAGTGGCCTACGAGCAGTACTTC; CDR3: CTSSQELGVAYEQYF
J: TRBJ2-7; size: few; V: TRBV10-1; D: .; DNA: TGCGCCAACAGTCGAGGGGGAGGCCACGAGCAGTACTTC; CDR3: CANSRGGGHEQYF
J: TRBJ2-2; size: few; V: TRBV5-4; D: .; DNA: TGTGCCAGCAGCTTGGGACTACAGAGCACCGGGGAGCTGTTTTTT; CDR3: CASSLGLQSTGELFF
J: TRBJ2-3; size: .; V: TRBV4-1; D: TRBD2; DNA: TGCGCCAGCAGCCAACCCACTAGCGGGAGATATATGCAGTATTTT; CDR3: CASSQPTSGRYMQYF
J: TRBJ1-1; size: many; V: TRBV6-5; D: .; DNA: TGTGCCAGCAGACTACAGCAAAACACTGAAGCTTTCTTT; CDR3: CASRLQQNTEAFF
J: TRBJ2-2; size: .; V: TRBV28; D: .; DNA: TGTGCCAGCAGGGCAGGGCGGCGCACCGGGGAGCTGTTTTTT; CDR3: CASRAGRRTGELFF
J: TRBJ2-1; size: many; V: TRBV6-1; D: TRBD2; DNA: TGTGCCAGTGGGACTAGCGGGAGCGGCAATGAGCAGTTCTTC; CDR3: CASGTSGSGNEQFF
J: TRBJ2-2; size: many; V: TRBV6-1; D: .; DNA: TGTGCCAGCAGCAACGATCCCCGGGCCGGGGAGCTGTTTTTT; CDR3: CASSNDPRAGELFF
J: TRBJ2-7; size: .; V: TRBV7-9; D: .; DNA: TGTGCCAGCAGCCGCAACAGGGTTTACGAGCAGTACTTC; CDR3: CASSRNRVYEQYF
J: TRBJ2-7; size: .; V: TRBV10-3; D: TRBD2; DNA: TGTGCCGTCAGTGCACTAGCGGGAGGGCCAGAAGAGCAGTACTTC; CDR3: CAVSALAGGPEEQYF
J: TRBJ2-7; size: .; V: TRBV4-2; D: .; DNA: TGTGCCAGCAGCCAAGACAGGGGCGTCGAGCAGTACTTC; CDR3: CASSQDRGVEQYF
J: TRBJ2-2; size: many; V: TRBV12-3/TRBV12-4; D: .; DNA: TGTGCCAGCAGTTTAGATCAAAAGGAGATAACGAACACCGGGGAGCTGTTTTTT; CDR3: CASSLDQKEITNTGELFF
J: TRBJ1-5; size: .; V: TRBV4-1; D: .; DNA: TGCGCCAGCGATTCACGGAGAGATAGACAGCCCCAGCATTTT; CDR3: CASDSRRDRQPQHF
J: TRBJ1-1; size: few; V: TRBV12-3/TRBV12-4; D: .; DNA: TGTGCCAGCAGTGACTTTACCGGAGCTTTCTTT; CDR3: CASSDFTGAFF